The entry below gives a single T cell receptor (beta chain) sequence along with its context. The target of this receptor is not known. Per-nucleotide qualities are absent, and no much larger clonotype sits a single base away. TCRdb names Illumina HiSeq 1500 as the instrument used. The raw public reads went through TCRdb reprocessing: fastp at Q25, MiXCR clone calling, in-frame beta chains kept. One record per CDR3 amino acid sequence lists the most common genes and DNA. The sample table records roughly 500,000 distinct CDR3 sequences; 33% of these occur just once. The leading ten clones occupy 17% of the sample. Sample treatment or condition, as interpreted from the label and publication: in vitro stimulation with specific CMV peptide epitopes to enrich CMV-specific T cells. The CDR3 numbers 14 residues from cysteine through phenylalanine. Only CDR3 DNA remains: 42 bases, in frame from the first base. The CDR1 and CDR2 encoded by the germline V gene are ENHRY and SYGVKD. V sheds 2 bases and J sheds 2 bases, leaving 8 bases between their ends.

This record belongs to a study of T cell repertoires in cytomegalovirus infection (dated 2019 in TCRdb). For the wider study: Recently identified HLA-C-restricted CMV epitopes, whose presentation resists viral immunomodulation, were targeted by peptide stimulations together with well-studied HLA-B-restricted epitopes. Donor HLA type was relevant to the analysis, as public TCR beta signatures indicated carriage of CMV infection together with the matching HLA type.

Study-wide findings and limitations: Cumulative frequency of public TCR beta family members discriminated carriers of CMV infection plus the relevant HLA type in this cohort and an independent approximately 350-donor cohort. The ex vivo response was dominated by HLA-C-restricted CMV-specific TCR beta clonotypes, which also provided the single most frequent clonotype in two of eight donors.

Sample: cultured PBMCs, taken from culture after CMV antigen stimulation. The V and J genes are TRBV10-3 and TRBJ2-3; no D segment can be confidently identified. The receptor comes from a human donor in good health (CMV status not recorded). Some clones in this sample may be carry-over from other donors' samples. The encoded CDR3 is CAISEGKNTDTQYF. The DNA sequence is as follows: TGTGCCATCAGTGAGGGGAAGAACACAGATACGCAGTATTTT.